This T cell receptor (beta chain) was identified during a study of T cells after yellow fever vaccination. The wider study: Some fractions had low cell numbers, and these were prepared with SMART-Seq v4 Ultra Low Input.

In regard to this clonotype: The antigen remains undetermined.

This CDR3 is built from 15 residues. Germline CDR1 is ENHRY and CDR2 is SYGVKD. With V trimmed by 5 bases and J by 5 bases, 8 bases remained unmatched. Whole-study results and caveats: It was the secondary response that reached its peak faster, day 5 versus 15, but it was weaker. A limited proportion of clonotypes was detected within both the CD4 and CD8 compartments.

The 5'RACE template-switching step produced TCR cDNA and added a universal primer site and UMIs. Each CDR3 protein is one row after TCRdb ran MiXCR on the 5' RACE reads. The table has under 250,000 distinct CDR3 sequences, 6.9% seen once. This sample comprised CD4+ T cells sorted from PBMCs, obtained 15 days after the yellow fever booster vaccination. This rearrangement joins TRBV10-3 to TRBJ2-1; TRBD2 aligns across 8 bases. The origin of this receptor is a man aged 25 to 40 who received the YFV17D yellow fever vaccine. The CDR3 protein is CAISNTIGRDNEQFF. For the CDR3, the DNA is TGTGCCATCAGTAACACTATCGGGAGGGACAATGAGCAGTTCTTC.